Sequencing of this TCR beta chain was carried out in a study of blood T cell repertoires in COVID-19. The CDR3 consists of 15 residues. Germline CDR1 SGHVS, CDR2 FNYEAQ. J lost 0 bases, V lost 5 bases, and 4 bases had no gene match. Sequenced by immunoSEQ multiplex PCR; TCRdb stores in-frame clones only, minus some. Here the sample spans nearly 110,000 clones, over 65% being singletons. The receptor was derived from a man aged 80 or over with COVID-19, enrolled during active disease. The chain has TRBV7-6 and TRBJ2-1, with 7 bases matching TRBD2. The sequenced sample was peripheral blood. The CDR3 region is CASSPSGYSYNEQFF. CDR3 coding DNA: TGTGCCAGCAGCCCTAGCGGATACTCCTACAATGAGCAGTTCTTC.